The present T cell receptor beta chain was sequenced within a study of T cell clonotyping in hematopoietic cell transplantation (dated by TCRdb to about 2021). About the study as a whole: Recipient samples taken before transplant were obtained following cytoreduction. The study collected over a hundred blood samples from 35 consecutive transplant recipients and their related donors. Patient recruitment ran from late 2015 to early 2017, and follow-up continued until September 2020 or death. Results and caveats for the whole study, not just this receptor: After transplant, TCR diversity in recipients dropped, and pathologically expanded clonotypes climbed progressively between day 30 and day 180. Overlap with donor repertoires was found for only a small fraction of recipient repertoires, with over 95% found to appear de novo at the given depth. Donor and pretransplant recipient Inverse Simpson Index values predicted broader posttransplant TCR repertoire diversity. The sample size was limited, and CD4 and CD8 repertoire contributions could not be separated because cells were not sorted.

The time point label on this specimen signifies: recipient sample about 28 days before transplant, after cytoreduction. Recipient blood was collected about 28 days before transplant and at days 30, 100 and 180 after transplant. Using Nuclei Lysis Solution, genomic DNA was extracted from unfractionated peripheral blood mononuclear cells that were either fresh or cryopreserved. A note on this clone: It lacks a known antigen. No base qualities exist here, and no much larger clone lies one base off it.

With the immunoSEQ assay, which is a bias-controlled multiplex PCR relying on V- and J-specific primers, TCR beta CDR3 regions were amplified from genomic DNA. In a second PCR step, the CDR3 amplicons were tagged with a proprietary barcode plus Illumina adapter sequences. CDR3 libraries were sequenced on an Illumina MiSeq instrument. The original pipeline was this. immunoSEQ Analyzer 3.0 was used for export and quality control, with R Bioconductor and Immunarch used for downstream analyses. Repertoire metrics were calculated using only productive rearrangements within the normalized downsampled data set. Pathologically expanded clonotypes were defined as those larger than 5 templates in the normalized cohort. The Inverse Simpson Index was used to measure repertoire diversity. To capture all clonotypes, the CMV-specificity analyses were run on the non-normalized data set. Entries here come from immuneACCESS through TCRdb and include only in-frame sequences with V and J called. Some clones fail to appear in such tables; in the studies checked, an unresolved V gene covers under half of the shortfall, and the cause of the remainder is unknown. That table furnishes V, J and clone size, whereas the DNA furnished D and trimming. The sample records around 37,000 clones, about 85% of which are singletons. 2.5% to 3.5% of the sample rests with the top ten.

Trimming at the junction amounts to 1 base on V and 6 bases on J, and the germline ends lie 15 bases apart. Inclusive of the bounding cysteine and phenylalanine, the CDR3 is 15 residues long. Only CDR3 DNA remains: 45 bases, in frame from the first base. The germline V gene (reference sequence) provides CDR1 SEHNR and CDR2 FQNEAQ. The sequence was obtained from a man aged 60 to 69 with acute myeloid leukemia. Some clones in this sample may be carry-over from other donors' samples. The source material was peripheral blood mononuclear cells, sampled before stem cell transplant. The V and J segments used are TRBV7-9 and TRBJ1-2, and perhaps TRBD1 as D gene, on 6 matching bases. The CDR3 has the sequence CASSLGLDSRHGYTF. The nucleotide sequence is TGTGCCAGCAGCTTAGGGTTGGACAGTCGCCATGGCTACACCTTC.